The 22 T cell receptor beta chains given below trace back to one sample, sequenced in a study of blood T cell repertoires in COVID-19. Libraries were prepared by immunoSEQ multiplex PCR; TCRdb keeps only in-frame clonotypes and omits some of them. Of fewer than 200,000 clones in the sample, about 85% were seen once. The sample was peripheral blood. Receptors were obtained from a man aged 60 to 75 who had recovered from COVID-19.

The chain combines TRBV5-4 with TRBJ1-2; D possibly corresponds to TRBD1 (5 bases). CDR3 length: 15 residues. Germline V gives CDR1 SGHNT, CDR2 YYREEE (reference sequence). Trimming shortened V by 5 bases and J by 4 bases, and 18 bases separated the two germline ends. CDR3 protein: CASSSYQGAAYGYTF. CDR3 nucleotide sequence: TGTGCCAGCAGTTCCTACCAGGGTGCCGCCTATGGCTACACCTTC.

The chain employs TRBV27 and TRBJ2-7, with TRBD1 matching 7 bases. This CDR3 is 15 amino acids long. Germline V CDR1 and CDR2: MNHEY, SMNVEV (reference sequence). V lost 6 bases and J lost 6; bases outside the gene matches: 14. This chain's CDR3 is CASSGLVTGIGEQYF. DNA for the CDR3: TGTGCCAGCAGCGGGTTGGTGACAGGGATCGGCGAGCAGTACTTC.

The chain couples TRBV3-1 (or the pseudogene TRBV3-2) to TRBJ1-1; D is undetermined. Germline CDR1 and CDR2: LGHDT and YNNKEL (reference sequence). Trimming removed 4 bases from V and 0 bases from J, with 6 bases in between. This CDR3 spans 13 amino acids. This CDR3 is CASSPPLNTEAFF. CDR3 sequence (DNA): TGTGCCAGCAGCCCCCCTTTGAACACTGAAGCTTTCTTT.

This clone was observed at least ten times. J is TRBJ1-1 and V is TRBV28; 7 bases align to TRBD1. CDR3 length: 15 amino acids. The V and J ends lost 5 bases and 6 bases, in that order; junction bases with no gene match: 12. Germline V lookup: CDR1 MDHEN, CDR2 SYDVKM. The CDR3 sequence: CASSPIGGASPEAFF. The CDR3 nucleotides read TGTGCCAGCAGTCCTATAGGGGGCGCCAGTCCTGAAGCTTTCTTT. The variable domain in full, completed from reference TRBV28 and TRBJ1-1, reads DVKVTQSSRYLVKRTGEKVFLECVQDMDHENMFWYRQDPGLGLRLIYFSYDVKMKEKGDIPEGYSVSREKKERFSLILESASTNQTSMYLCASSPIGGASPEAFFGQGTRLTVV.

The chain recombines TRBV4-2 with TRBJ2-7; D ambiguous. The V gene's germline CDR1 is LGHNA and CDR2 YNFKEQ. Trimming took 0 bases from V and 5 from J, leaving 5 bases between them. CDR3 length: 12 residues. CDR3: CASSQERHEQYF. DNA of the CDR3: TGTGCCAGCAGCCAAGAGAGGCACGAGCAGTACTTC.

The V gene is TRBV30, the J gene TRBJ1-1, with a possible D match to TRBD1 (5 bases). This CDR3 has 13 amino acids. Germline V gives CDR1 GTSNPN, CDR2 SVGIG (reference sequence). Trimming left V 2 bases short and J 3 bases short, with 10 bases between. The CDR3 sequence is CAWSLAGDTEAFF. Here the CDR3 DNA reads TGTGCCTGGAGTCTTGCGGGGGACACTGAAGCTTTCTTT.

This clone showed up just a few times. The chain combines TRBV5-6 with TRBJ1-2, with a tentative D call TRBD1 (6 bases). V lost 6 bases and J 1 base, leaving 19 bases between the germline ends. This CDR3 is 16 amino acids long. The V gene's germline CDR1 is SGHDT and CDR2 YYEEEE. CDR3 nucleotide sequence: TGTGCCAGCAAGAGGCAGGGGCGATCCGTTAACTATGGCTACACCTTC. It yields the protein CASKRQGRSVNYGYTF.

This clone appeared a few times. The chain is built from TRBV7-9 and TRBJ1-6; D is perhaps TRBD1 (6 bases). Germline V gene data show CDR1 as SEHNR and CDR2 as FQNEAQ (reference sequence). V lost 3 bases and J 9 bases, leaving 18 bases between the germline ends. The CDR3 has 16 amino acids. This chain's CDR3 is CASSFPRGAGGSPLHF. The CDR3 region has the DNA TGTGCCAGCAGCTTCCCTCGGGGGGCTGGTGGTTCACCCCTCCACTTT. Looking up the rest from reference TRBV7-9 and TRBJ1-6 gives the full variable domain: DTGVSQNPRHKITKRGQNVTFRCDPISEHNRLYWYRQTLGQGPEFLTYFQNEAQLEKSRLLSDRFSAERPKGSFSTLEIQRTEQGDSAMYLCASSFPRGAGGSPLHFGNGTRLTVT.

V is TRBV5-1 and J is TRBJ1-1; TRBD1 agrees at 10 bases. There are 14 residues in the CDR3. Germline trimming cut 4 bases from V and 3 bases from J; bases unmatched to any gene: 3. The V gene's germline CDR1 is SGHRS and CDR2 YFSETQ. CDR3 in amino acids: CASSAGTGDTEAFF. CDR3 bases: TGCGCCAGCAGCGCGGGGACAGGGGACACTGAAGCTTTCTTT.

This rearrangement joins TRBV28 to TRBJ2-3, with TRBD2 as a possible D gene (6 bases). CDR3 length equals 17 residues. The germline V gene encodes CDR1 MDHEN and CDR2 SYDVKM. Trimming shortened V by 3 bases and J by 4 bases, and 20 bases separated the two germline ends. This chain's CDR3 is CASSLDTLGSGPDTQYF. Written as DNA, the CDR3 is TGTGCCAGCAGTTTGGATACCCTCGGGAGCGGACCAGATACGCAGTATTTT.

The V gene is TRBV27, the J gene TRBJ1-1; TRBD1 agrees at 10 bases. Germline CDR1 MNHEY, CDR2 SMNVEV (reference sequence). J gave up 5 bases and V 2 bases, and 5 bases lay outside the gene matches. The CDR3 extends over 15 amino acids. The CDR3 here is CASSLRPGQGTEAFF. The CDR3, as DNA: TGTGCCAGCAGTTTAAGACCGGGACAGGGGACTGAAGCTTTCTTT.

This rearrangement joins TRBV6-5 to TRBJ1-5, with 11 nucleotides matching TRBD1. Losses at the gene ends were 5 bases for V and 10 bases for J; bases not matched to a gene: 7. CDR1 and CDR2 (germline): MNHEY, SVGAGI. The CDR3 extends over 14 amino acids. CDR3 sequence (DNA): TGTGCCAGCAGTCTCGGACAGGGGGCATATCCCCAGCATTTT. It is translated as CASSLGQGAYPQHF.

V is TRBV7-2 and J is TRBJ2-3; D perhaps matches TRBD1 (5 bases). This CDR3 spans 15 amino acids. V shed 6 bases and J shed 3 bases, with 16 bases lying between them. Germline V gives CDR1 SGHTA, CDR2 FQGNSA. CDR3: CASSWAGSETDTQYF. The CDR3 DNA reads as TGTGCCAGCAGTTGGGCAGGGTCGGAGACAGATACGCAGTATTTT. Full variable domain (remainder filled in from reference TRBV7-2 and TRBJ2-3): GAGVSQSPSNKVTEKGKDVELRCDPISGHTALYWYRQSLGQGLEFLIYFQGNSAPDKSGLPSDRFSAERTGGSVSTLTIQRTQQEDSAVYLCASSWAGSETDTQYFGPGTRLTVL.

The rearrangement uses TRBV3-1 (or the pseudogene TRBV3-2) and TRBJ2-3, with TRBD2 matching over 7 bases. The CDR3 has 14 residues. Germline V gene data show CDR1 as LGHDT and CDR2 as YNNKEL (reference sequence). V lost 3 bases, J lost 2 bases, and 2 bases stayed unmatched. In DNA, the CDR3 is TGTGCCAGCAGCCACCGGGGGGTCACAGATACGCAGTATTTT. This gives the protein CASSHRGVTDTQYF.

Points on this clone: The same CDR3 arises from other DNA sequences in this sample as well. Written as DNA, the CDR3 is TGTGCCAGCAGTTTACGGGGATACGAGCAGTACTTC. Translation gives CASSLRGYEQYF. The V call is TRBV12-3 or TRBV12-4, the J call TRBJ2-7; the D gene is possibly TRBD2 (5 bases). Trimming stripped 2 bases from V and 4 bases from J, with 6 bases between. The CDR3 runs 12 residues.

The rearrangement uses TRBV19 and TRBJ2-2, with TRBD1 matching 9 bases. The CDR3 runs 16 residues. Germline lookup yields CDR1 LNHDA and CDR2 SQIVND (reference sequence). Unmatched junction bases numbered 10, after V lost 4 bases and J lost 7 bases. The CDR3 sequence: CASSSDRGVAGGELFF. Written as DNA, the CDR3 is TGTGCCAGTAGTAGTGACAGGGGGGTTGCCGGCGGGGAGCTGTTTTTT. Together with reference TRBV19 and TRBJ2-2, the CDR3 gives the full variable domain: DGGITQSPKYLFRKEGQNVTLSCEQNLNHDAMYWYRQDPGQGLRLIYYSQIVNDFQKGDIAEGYSVSREKKESFPLTVTSAQKNPTAFYLCASSSDRGVAGGELFFGEGSRLTVL.

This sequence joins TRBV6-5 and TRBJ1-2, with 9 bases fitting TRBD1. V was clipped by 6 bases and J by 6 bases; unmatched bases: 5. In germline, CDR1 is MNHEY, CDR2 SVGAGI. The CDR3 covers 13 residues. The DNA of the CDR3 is TGTGCCAGCAGCTTCACAGGGGGCGATGGCTACACCTTC. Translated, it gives CASSFTGGDGYTF.

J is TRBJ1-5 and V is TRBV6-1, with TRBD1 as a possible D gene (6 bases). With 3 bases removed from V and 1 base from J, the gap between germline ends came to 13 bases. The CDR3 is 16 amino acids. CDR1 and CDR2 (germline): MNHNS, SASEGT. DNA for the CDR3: TGTGCCAGCAGTGATGGGGACACGGGAAGCAATCAGCCCCAGCATTTT. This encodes CASSDGDTGSNQPQHF.

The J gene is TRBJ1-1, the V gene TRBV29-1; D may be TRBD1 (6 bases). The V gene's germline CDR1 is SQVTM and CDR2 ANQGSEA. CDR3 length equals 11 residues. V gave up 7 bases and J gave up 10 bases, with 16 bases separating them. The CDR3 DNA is TGCAGCGGTACAACAGGGATTTTAGCTTTCTTT. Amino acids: CSGTTGILAFF.

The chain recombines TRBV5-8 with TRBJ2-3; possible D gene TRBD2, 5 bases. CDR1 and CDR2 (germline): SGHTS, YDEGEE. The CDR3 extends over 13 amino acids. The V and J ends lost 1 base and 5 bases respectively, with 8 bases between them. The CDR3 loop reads CASSLYGEDTQYF. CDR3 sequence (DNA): TGTGCCAGCAGCTTGTACGGGGAAGATACGCAGTATTTT. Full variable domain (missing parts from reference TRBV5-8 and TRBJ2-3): EAGVTQSPTHLIKTRGQQATLRCSPISGHTSVYWYQQALGLGLQFLLWYDEGEERNRGNFPPRFSGRQFPNYSSELNVNALELEDSALYLCASSLYGEDTQYFGPGTRLTVL.

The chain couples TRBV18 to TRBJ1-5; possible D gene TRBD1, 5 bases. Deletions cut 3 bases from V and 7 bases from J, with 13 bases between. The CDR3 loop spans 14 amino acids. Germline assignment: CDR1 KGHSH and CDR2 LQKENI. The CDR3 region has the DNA TGTGCCAGCTCACCGGGGTCGGAGGGGCAGCCCCAGCATTTT. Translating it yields CASSPGSEGQPQHF.

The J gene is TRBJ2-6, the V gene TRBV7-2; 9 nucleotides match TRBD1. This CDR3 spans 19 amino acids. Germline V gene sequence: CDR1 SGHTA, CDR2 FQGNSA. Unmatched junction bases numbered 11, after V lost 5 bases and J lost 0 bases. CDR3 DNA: TGTGCCAGCAGCCGCCAGACGGGACAGGGCGTCTCTGGGGCCAACGTCCTGACTTTC. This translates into CASSRQTGQGVSGANVLTF.